This T cell receptor beta chain was recorded in a study of cytomegalovirus exposure and HLA in healthy donors (dated by TCRdb to about 2017). Broadly, across the study: In an earlier analysis of approximately 500 of the donors, under 300 Gb of sequence data and 120 million or so unique TCR beta sequences from roughly 190 million T cells were reported. In the later analysis, no new phenotypic data were used to find candidate immune exposures; instead, reliance was placed on TCR beta sequences and their occurrence across donors. Several DR-DQ haplotypes were treated as single units for association and clustering because of strong linkage in the cohort. All discovery cohort repertoires had been generated using a single sequencing platform. Donor age, sex, ethnicity and CMV serostatus were compiled together with the repertoire data. An earlier analysis of 587 of the donors applied high-throughput TCR beta sequencing to assess whether each TCR beta V gene segment acted as functional or pseudogenic. The study profiled the T cell repertoires of hundreds of subjects by immunosequencing and related them to cytomegalovirus serostatus. The aim of the study was to test whether cataloging public T cell receptors could identify signatures of past pathogen exposure. An early release covering roughly 600 HLA-typed donors comprised approximately 300 gigabases of sequencing data and around 85 million unique TCR sequences. On average, about 240,000 unique TCR beta nucleotide sequences were sequenced per donor among fewer than 500 genotyped donors of the cohort, with roughly 18% of those sequences being non-productive. Class I and class II HLA loci were covered by the typing at four-digit resolution. In a later genetic analysis, genome-wide SNP genotypes for about 55% of the roughly 670 donors were used, and that subset was treated as a discovery cohort. High-throughput TCR immunosequencing, statistical association of individual TCRs with disease status, and machine learning were combined to predict cytomegalovirus infection status. Of the approximately 400 genotyped donors, roughly 76% were placed in the genetic ancestry cluster associated with self-reported Caucasian donors. A later analysis re-examined previously published TCR beta repertoires from just over 650 donors and added high-resolution HLA genotyping to investigate patterns of TCR occurrence. Besides the first cohort of roughly 700 subjects, a separate validation cohort made up of roughly 130 different subjects was used. The number of typed donors differed by locus: about 629-640 for A, B, C, DRB1 and DQB1; 522 for DQA1; approximately 600 for DPA1; and 400 to 480 for DPB1. Overall results and qualifications from the work: Correlated functional status among segregating V segments might reflect linkage disequilibrium, but an unknown experimental factor could not be ruled out. A later analysis found that most CMV-associated TCR beta chains appeared HLA-restricted, with HLA associations seemingly driven largely by CMV exposure. In a later analysis, HLA-associated TCR beta chains showed more clonal expansion and lower generation probabilities than non-associated chains that were equally common. HLA typing was unavailable for some donors at each locus, so association tests used only the typed subset. Because the 87-base-pair reads could not distinguish some IMGT-functional V segments, including TRBV6-2 and TRBV6-3, those segments were excluded. A further reported finding was that TCR beta sequences accurately predicted the HLA-A and HLA-B alleles for most subjects in the first cohort. A later genetic analysis associated a missense DCLRE1C variant with V-gene and J-gene trimming of TCR beta chains, and an independent cohort replicated the association. Strong co-occurrence of HLA alleles, especially DR and DQ, made assigning TCR associations to individual alleles difficult. In a later analysis, some 17,000 TCR beta sequences were associated with specific HLA alleles at a false discovery rate of 0.05. The only immune exposure information available for the cohort was CMV serostatus. A group of highly shared sequence variants was considered likely to be a technical artifact of the sequencing pipeline. In a later analysis, TCR association rates were found to vary across HLA loci, with the most associated TCRs seen for DRB1 alleles and the fewest for HLA-C alleles. Because counts were too low, roughly 18 rarely observed V segments, including chromosome 9 orphons, were left out of the earlier analysis of approximately 500 of the donors. Across donors, most TCR sequences were observed very rarely, whereas some public TCRs were present in many individuals. Sequencing depth was assumed to be roughly uniform across donors in the presence/absence analyses, though that assumption may not hold. A later genetic analysis reported fewer N-insertions in productive TCRs among donors in an Asian-associated ancestry cluster than the approximately 700-donor mean. Cytomegalovirus status was reported to be diagnosed by the classifier with high specificity and sensitivity in both the original and validation cohorts. A later analysis reported that several top co-occurrence clusters appeared linked to parvovirus B19, influenza, CMV and Epstein-Barr virus. In an earlier analysis of roughly 500 of the donors, most TCR beta V segments appeared in productive rearrangements about 87% or about 30% of the time, broadly matching IMGT annotations. In this cohort, only TCR beta chains were sequenced, and detectable features were limited by the absence of alpha or paired-chain data. Three of the identified cytomegalovirus-associated TCR beta chains were confirmed in vitro to be specific for cytomegalovirus antigens. A total of roughly 160 TCR beta chains were listed by the study as associated with cytomegalovirus. The authors suggested that the approach could potentially be extended to other disease states and immunological phenotypes.

To prepare the library, the immunoSEQ multiplex PCR assay was applied. The multiplex PCR relied on a mix of 60 forward primers for TCR Vbeta segments and 13 reverse primers for TCR Jbeta segments. The CDR3 region of rearranged TCR beta genes was amplified from genomic DNA by a multiplex PCR assay. On the Illumina HiSeq System, the amplified TCR beta libraries were sequenced as 87-base-pair reads. In the original analysis: Across the 700 or so repertoires, a later analysis counted approximately 83 million unique TCR beta chains, about 10 million of which were shared by at least two donors. To remove PCR and sequencing errors, raw reads were error-corrected and collapsed into unique sequences using a nearest-neighbor algorithm that merged closely related sequences. V, D and J gene segments were assigned by aligning CDR3 sequences to IMGT reference sequences. For a sequence to be retained, a match of at least six nucleotides to both a V gene segment and a J gene segment was required. A rearrangement was called productive if the CDR3 had no stop codons and remained in frame with V and J, and every other rearrangement was called non-productive. Following IMGT convention, CDR3 was defined as the stretch from the second conserved V-encoded cysteine to the conserved J-encoded phenylalanine. The earlier analysis of approximately 500 of the donors excluded sequences that lacked an unambiguous match to a single V gene segment. An earlier analysis of several hundred of the donors called V segments functional above 56.7% productive rearrangements and segregating when the between-donor standard deviation exceeded 5%. A statistical classification framework was built for diagnosing cytomegalovirus status from the catalog of TCR beta chain sequences. In a later analysis, TCR nucleotide sequences were compared against IMGT/GENE-DB human TR gene sequences so that V and J genes could be assigned. In a later analysis, CDR3 sequences and most-parsimonious VDJ recombination scenarios were assigned using the TCRdist pipeline. A later analysis defined each TCR beta chain by its CDR3 amino acid sequence plus V-gene family, and excluded reads lacking a unique V-gene family. In a later analysis, fewer than 650 highly shared, low-generation-probability nucleotide sequences were removed to address suspected cross-contamination and a sequencing artifact. In a later analysis, a clonal expansion index for each public chain was calculated from normalized within-repertoire ranks of inferred template counts. In a later analysis, generation probabilities were computed with a VDJ recombination model fitted to out-of-frame rearrangements, and the resulting probabilities were checked against IGoR. In a later analysis, hypergeometric tests were used to score TCR-TCR, TCR-HLA and TCR-CMV co-occurrence, with a repertoire-size bias correction applied to TCR pairs. A later analysis estimated false discovery rates by permuting HLA or CMV assignments 20 times. In a later analysis, co-occurring TCRs were grouped using DBSCAN, and TCRdist sequence similarity was added for clustering within HLA-allele-positive subsets. For co-occurrence clustering, repertoires with fewer than 30,000 or more than 120,000 public chains were excluded, along with roughly 5 repertoires with anomalous nucleotide sharing. Not all clones reach the TCRdb copy of this immuneACCESS table, which keeps in-frame sequences only. Checked studies attribute under half of the gap to unresolved V genes and leave the rest unexplained. Clone size and V and J calls were adopted from that table, with D and trimming inferred from the DNA. Within this sample are nearly 110,000 clones, with approximately 80% of them counted one time only. Of the sample, 3% to 4.5% is held by the ten largest clones.

The cohort comprised under 700 healthy bone marrow donors. All cohort members were sampled while nominally healthy, although unrecorded immune exposures were likely present. The donor tested CMV seronegative and was one of the 352 seronegative cohort members. A peripheral blood sample was collected from each donor, and TCR beta sequencing was performed on peripheral blood mononuclear cells. Genomic DNA was extracted from the blood cell samples with the Qiagen DNeasy Blood Extraction Kit. This clone was seen a handful of times. Its antigen is still unknown. Per-base qualities were not stored, and no clone one base away is much larger. From the cysteine through the phenylalanine, the CDR3 covers 17 amino acids. Just CDR3 DNA is preserved here, 51 bases in frame from base 1. Trimming removed 7 bases from V and 0 bases from J, leaving 21 bases between the germline ends. Based on the germline V gene, the CDR1 and CDR2 sequences are MDHEN and SYDVKM.

The receptor was isolated from a man aged 60-69 years in good health and CMV-seronegative. Sequencing was performed on PBMCs. The rearrangement joined TRBV28 to TRBJ1-1; the D region possibly corresponds to TRBD1 (5 bases align). The encoded CDR3 is CASTSFGTRGMNTEAFF. The sequenced DNA is TGTGCCAGCACTAGCTTTGGGACCCGCGGGATGAACACTGAAGCTTTCTTT.